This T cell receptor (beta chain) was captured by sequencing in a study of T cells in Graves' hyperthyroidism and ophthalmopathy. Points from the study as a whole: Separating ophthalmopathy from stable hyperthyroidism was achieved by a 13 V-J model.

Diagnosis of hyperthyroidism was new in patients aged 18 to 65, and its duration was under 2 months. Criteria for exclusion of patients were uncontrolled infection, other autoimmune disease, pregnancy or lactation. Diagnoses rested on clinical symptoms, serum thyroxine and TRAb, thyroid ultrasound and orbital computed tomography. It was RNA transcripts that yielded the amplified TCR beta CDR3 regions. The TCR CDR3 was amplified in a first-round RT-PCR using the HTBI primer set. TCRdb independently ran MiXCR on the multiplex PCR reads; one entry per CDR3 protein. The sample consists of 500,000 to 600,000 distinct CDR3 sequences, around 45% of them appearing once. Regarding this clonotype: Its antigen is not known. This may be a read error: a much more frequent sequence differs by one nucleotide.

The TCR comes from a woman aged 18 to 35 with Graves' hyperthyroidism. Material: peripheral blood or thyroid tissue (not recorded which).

Here the CDR3 DNA reads TGTGCCAGCAGCTTAAATCCCGGAAACACCGTATATTTT. Its protein is CASSLNPGNTVYF. The rearrangement uses TRBV7-3 and TRBJ1-3; D remains unclear. Germline assignment: CDR1 SGHTA and CDR2 FQGTGA. The CDR3 runs 13 residues.